This TCR beta chain emerged from a study of blood T cell repertoires in COVID-19. Some clones are missing from TCRdb's copy, which holds only in-frame ones; the method was immunoSEQ multiplex PCR. The sample lists hundreds of thousands of clones, 80% to 90% occurring once. The origin of this receptor is a woman in her forties or fifties with acute or convalescent COVID-19. Sequenced material: peripheral blood.

The CDR3 is CSASFGLQIYSNQPQHF. The CDR3 nucleotides read TGCAGTGCTAGTTTTGGGCTCCAGATATATAGCAATCAGCCCCAGCATTTT. This sequence joins TRBV20-1 and TRBJ1-5; D remains unclear. With 3 bases removed from V and 0 bases from J, the gap between germline ends came to 18 bases. This CDR3 is built from 17 residues. Germline V lookup: CDR1 DFQATT, CDR2 SNEGSKA (reference sequence).